These 18 T cell receptor beta chains originate from one sample sequenced in a study of molecular identifiers for immune sequencing clone quantification. Each CDR3 protein gets one entry after TCRdb re-called the PCR reads with MiXCR. The data show hundreds of thousands of distinct CDR3 sequences, with 15% to 20% seen just once and 0.85% to 0.9% held by the top ten. Sequencing used naive CD8+ T cells from blood, with Jurkat cell RNA spiked in. Specified subset: FACS-sorted CD8+CD4-CCR7+CD45RA+ naive T cells. These receptors were obtained from a human donor in good health. Some libraries in this study had Jurkat cell RNA spiked in.

Ten or more counts support this clonotype. In DNA form, the CDR3 reads TGCAGTGCTACCGACCGATATCGGTTGAACCGCTATGGCTACACCTTC. It specifies CSATDRYRLNRYGYTF. This chain joins TRBV20-1 and TRBJ1-2; the D is unclear. The CDR3 runs to 16 residues. Germline-derived CDR1 and CDR2 are DFQATT and SNEGSKA (reference sequence). V lost 4 bases to trimming and J lost 4 bases, with 22 bases between them.

On this clonotype: It may be a read error: a sequence one base away is much more abundant. The chain carries TRBV12-3 or TRBV12-4 and TRBJ1-2; perhaps TRBD1 as D (5 bases). CDR3 length equals 13 residues. In DNA, the CDR3 is TGTGCCAGCACCGACGACAGAAACTATGGCTACGCCTTC. Its protein product is CASTDDRNYGYAF.

This clonotype was counted a few times. CDR3 nucleotide sequence: TGTGCCAGTAGTCTGAGCCTTGTCTACGAGCAGTACTTC. Its translation is CASSLSLVYEQYF. This chain uses TRBV19 with TRBJ2-7; D is ambiguous. The CDR3 covers 13 residues. The V gene's germline CDR1 is LNHDA and CDR2 SQIVND (reference sequence). V was pared by 5 bases and J by 3 bases, with 11 bases between.

This clonotype was detected a few times. This sequence joins TRBV4-1 and TRBJ2-5, with D uncertain. Trimming removed 4 bases at V and 5 bases at J, with 8 bases between. CDR3 size: 12 residues. Per the germline V gene, CDR1 is MGHRA and CDR2 is YSYEKL. CDR3 residues: CASSRPDETQYF. The CDR3, as DNA: TGCGCCAGCAGCCGACCCGACGAGACCCAGTACTTC.

This clonotype was counted many times. The chain is built from TRBV20-1 and TRBJ2-7, with D maybe TRBD2 (5 bases). Trimming took 5 bases from V and 0 from J, leaving 11 bases between them. The CDR3 runs 13 residues. Per germline, CDR1 DFQATT and CDR2 SNEGSKA (reference sequence). In DNA form, the CDR3 reads TGCAGTGCTCTGAGCGGTTTCTCCTACGAGCAGTACTTC. This sequence encodes CSALSGFSYEQYF.

This clonotype was seen a few times. The chain couples TRBV12-3 or TRBV12-4 to TRBJ1-1; weak D call: TRBD1 (5 bases). Trimming took 4 bases from V and 10 from J, leaving 16 bases between them. The CDR3 consists of 13 residues. The CDR3 DNA follows: TGTGCCAGCAGTTGGGGCGGGCCCGGGGGAGCTTTCTTT. This gives the protein CASSWGGPGGAFF.

As for this clonotype: An end of the junction does not agree with germline; a read error may underlie this. J is TRBJ1-5 and V is TRBV2; a weak D match, TRBD1 (5 bases). CDR3 length equals 14 residues. Per the germline V gene, CDR1 is SNHLY and CDR2 is FYNNEI. The chain's CDR3 is CACREAKSNQPQHF. Here the CDR3 DNA reads TGTGCCTGCAGGGAGGCCAAAAGCAATCAGCCCCAGCATTTT.

This clonotype showed up many times. The rearrangement joins TRBV5-1 to TRBJ1-1; unclear D gene. CDR1 SGHRS and CDR2 YFSETQ come from the germline V gene. CDR3 length: 14 residues. V lost 3 bases, J lost 3 bases, and 12 bases lay in between. CDR3 bases: TGCGCCAGCAGCTCTGGTGGATCCCACACTGAAGCTTTCTTT. Protein product: CASSSGGSHTEAFF. Together with reference TRBV5-1 and TRBJ1-1, the CDR3 gives the full variable domain: KAGVTQTPRYLIKTRGQQVTLSCSPISGHRSVSWYQQTPGQGLQFLFEYFSETQRNKGNFPGRFSGRQFSNSRSEMNVSTLELGDSALYLCASSSGGSHTEAFFGQGTRLTVV.

For this clonotype: Germline and junction disagree at one end, which may indicate a read error. The rearrangement links TRBV24-1 to TRBJ1-1; D gene unclear. The CDR3 has 13 amino acids. The germline V gene has CDR1 KGHDR and CDR2 SFDVKD. CDR3 DNA sequence: TGTGCCACCAGTGCCAGCCTGAACACTGGAGCTTTCTTT. This sequence encodes CATSASLNTGAFF.

The V call is TRBV5-4, the J call TRBJ1-2, with 7 bases matching TRBD1. The CDR3 is 17 amino acids. After removal of 0 bases from V and 4 bases from J, the junction contained 12 bases not matched to a gene. Germline CDR1 reads SGHNT; CDR2 reads YYREEE (reference sequence). CDR3 protein: CASSLVGARGNVYGYTF. The CDR3 nucleotides read TGTGCCAGCAGCTTGGTGGGCGCCAGGGGGAATGTCTATGGCTACACCTTC.

Many counts were recorded for this clonotype. This chain links TRBV19 with TRBJ2-7; D uncertain. V lost 7 bases, J lost 3 bases, and 13 bases lay in between. CDR3 length equals 13 residues. Germline loops: CDR1 LNHDA, CDR2 SQIVND (reference sequence). For the CDR3, the DNA is TGTGCCAGTAAGGGTCCGGAATTCTACGAGCAGTACTTC. As protein: CASKGPEFYEQYF.

This clonotype was observed many times. The chain carries TRBV27 and TRBJ1-4; D may be TRBD1 (5 bases). V dropped 6 bases and J dropped 7 bases, with 12 bases sitting between them. CDR3 length equals 13 residues. CDR1 and CDR2 (germline): MNHEY, SMNVEV (reference sequence). CDR3 loop: CASRGQGSEKLFF. CDR3 sequence (DNA): TGTGCCAGCAGAGGGCAGGGAAGTGAAAAACTGTTTTTT. The full variable domain, its missing parts supplied by reference TRBV27 and TRBJ1-4, is EAQVTQNPRYLITVTGKKLTVTCSQNMNHEYMSWYRQDPGLGLRQIYYSMNVEVTDKGDVPEGYKVSRKEKRNFPLILESPSPNQTSLYFCASRGQGSEKLFFGSGTQLSVL.

A word on this clonotype: Being one base from a much bigger clone, this may be a read error. The J gene is TRBJ1-6, the V gene TRBV7-9, with TRBD1 matching over 7 bases. Germline V gives CDR1 SEHNR, CDR2 FQNEAQ (reference sequence). The CDR3 consists of 14 residues. CDR3 in amino acids: CASSRDSYNSPPHF. The DNA for the CDR3 is TGTGCCAGCAGCAGGGACAGCTATAATTCACCCCCCCACTTT.

Only a few counts were recorded for this clonotype. This chain uses TRBV7-9 with TRBJ2-2; TRBD1 might be the D (6 bases). The V and J ends lost 4 bases and 7 bases respectively, with 16 bases between them. This CDR3 is built from 15 residues. CDR1 and CDR2 (germline): SEHNR, FQNEAQ (reference sequence). CDR3 in amino acids: CASSSPVGGIGELFF. CDR3 DNA: TGTGCCAGCAGCTCCCCCGTAGGGGGAATCGGGGAGCTGTTTTTT.

The genes are TRBV28 and TRBJ2-7; no clear D gene. V was pared by 6 bases and J by 5 bases, with 14 bases between. Germline lookup yields CDR1 MDHEN and CDR2 SYDVKM. There are 13 residues in the CDR3. For the CDR3, the DNA is TGTGCCAGCAGCCCACCCAGACAAAACGAGCAGTACTTC. Translation gives CASSPPRQNEQYF. The whole variable domain, remainder taken from reference TRBV28 and TRBJ2-7, is DVKVTQSSRYLVKRTGEKVFLECVQDMDHENMFWYRQDPGLGLRLIYFSYDVKMKEKGDIPEGYSVSREKKERFSLILESASTNQTSMYLCASSPPRQNEQYFGPGTRLTVT.

This clonotype was recorded a few times. The chain employs TRBV20-1 and TRBJ1-1; perhaps TRBD1 as D (6 bases). There are 14 residues in the CDR3. CDR1 is DFQATT, CDR2 SNEGSKA, per germline (reference sequence). V was clipped by 3 bases and J by 0 bases, with 11 bases between them. DNA of the CDR3: TGCAGTGCTAGTGGGACACTCATGAACACTGAAGCTTTCTTT. Protein sequence: CSASGTLMNTEAFF.

Ten or more counts support this clonotype. The chain couples TRBV5-8 to TRBJ1-5; TRBD1 matches at 8 bases. V trimming: 2 bases; J trimming: 4 bases; junction bases outside the gene matches: 14. The CDR3 consists of 18 residues. Germline V gives CDR1 SGHTS, CDR2 YDEGEE. The CDR3 DNA sequence: TGTGCCAGCAGCTTAGGACAGGGATCTTTGAGCCCAAATCAGCCCCAGCATTTT. This sequence encodes CASSLGQGSLSPNQPQHF.

The chain has TRBV11-2 and TRBJ2-7; D is undetermined. The CDR3 runs to 14 residues. Germline-derived CDR1 and CDR2 are SGHAT and FQNNGV. The V end lost 1 base, the J end lost 0 bases, and 7 bases lay between the germline ends. The CDR3 region has the DNA TGTGCCAGCAGCTTAGTCAGGACCTCCTACGAGCAGTACTTC. Encoded protein: CASSLVRTSYEQYF.